The 11 T cell receptor beta chains below come from one sample, sequenced in a study of T cells after yellow fever vaccination. TCRdb re-called the 5' RACE reads through MiXCR, storing one row per CDR3 protein. The data hold 250,000 to 350,000 distinct CDR3 sequences, with approximately 8% observed a single time. The sample consisted of CD4+ T cells sorted from PBMCs, taken 5 days after the yellow fever booster vaccination. The receptors come from a young man who received the YFV17D yellow fever vaccine.

The rearrangement uses TRBV6-5 and TRBJ2-3, with D tentatively TRBD2 (6 bases). Germline CDR1 MNHEY, CDR2 SVGAGI. V lost 6 bases to trimming and J lost 6 bases, with 13 bases between them. The CDR3 loop spans 13 amino acids. DNA of the CDR3: TGTGCCAGCAGCCGTCAGGAGGGGGATACGCAGTATTTT. It yields the protein CASSRQEGDTQYF.

The genes are TRBV19 and TRBJ1-4; D is perhaps TRBD1 (5 bases). The germline CDR1 and CDR2 sequences are LNHDA and SQIVND (reference sequence). This CDR3 region has 15 residues. Trimming took off 9 bases at V and 3 bases at J, with 17 bases between the two ends. CDR3 protein: CASQPGAVANEKLFF. In DNA, the CDR3 is TGTGCCAGCCAACCCGGGGCAGTAGCTAATGAAAAACTGTTTTTT.

This clonotype showed up just once. V and J are TRBV7-9 and TRBJ1-1; D unclear. Germline V gene sequence: CDR1 SEHNR, CDR2 FQNEAQ (reference sequence). The CDR3 is made up of 14 amino acids. Trimming shortened V by 3 bases and J by 2 bases, and 10 bases separated the two germline ends. In nucleotides, the CDR3 is TGTGCCAGCAGCTTTTTCGTCATTAACACTGAAGCTTTCTTT. Encoded protein: CASSFFVINTEAFF.

A word on this clonotype: This clone may be a read error of a much larger clone one base away. This chain joins TRBV12-3 or TRBV12-4 and TRBJ2-7; D perhaps matches TRBD1 (5 bases). The CDR3 contains 13 residues. The ends were cut back, 5 bases at V and 5 bases at J, with 13 bases in the middle. The CDR3 region has the DNA TGTGCCAGCAGTCGATTGGTAGGGGACGAGCAGTACTTC. Its protein product is CASSRLVGDEQYF.

The chain has TRBV4-2 and TRBJ2-4; 11 bases map to TRBD2. CDR1 and CDR2 (germline): LGHNA, YNFKEQ. The CDR3 extends over 18 amino acids. Trimming took 1 base from V and 7 from J; bases not matched to a gene: 12. The DNA of the CDR3 is TGTGCCAGCAGCCAAGTGAACCTAGCGGGGGGAGCTAGCAACATTCAGTACTTC. As protein: CASSQVNLAGGASNIQYF.

This clonotype appeared many times. The chain uses TRBV9 and TRBJ2-3; 8 nucleotides align to TRBD1. Looked up from germline, CDR1 is SGDLS and CDR2 is YYNGEE. The CDR3 is 15 residues long. With V trimmed by 5 bases and J by 5 bases, 10 bases remained unmatched. The CDR3 nucleotides are TGTGCCAGCAGTAAACAGGGGGGCTCGGGAGATACGCAGTATTTT. Protein sequence: CASSKQGGSGDTQYF.

This clonotype has just a few counts. The chain combines TRBV6-5 with TRBJ1-1, with a tentative D call TRBD1 (6 bases). The V gene's germline CDR1 is MNHEY and CDR2 SVGAGI. Trimming pared 6 bases from V and 0 bases from J, leaving 8 bases between. The CDR3 spans 13 residues. CDR3 in amino acids: CASRQGLNTEAFF. In nucleotides, the CDR3 is TGTGCCAGCAGACAGGGATTGAACACTGAAGCTTTCTTT.

This CDR3 is CSARDPLVSGLQDTQYF. In DNA, the CDR3 is TGCAGTGCTAGAGACCCATTGGTTAGCGGTCTCCAAGATACGCAGTATTTT. This chain uses TRBV20-1 with TRBJ2-3; tentative D call: TRBD2 (6 bases). This CDR3 contains 17 residues. CDR1 is DFQATT and CDR2 is SNEGSKA in the germline V gene (reference sequence). The V end lost 0 bases, the J end lost 5 bases, and 21 bases lay between the germline ends.

This clonotype was counted a few times. The chain combines TRBV19 with TRBJ1-5; TRBD1 matches at 7 bases. CDR3 length: 15 residues. V shed 2 bases, J shed 3 bases, and the junction held 4 bases outside the gene matches. The germline V gene encodes CDR1 LNHDA and CDR2 SQIVND (reference sequence). The CDR3 is CASSISGGTNQPQHF. In DNA form, the CDR3 reads TGTGCCAGTAGTATATCAGGGGGGACCAATCAGCCCCAGCATTTT.

This clonotype was found a few times. The chain carries TRBV5-1 and TRBJ2-5, with 7 bases aligning to TRBD2. The CDR3 has 13 residues. CDR1 is SGHRS and CDR2 is YFSETQ in the germline V gene. V lost 2 bases to trimming and J lost 3 bases; unmatched junction nucleotides: 1. CDR3 nucleotides: TGCGCCAGCAGCTTCCTAGCGGAAGAGACCCAGTACTTC. It yields the protein CASSFLAEETQYF.

This clonotype came up a few times. The rearrangement uses TRBV12-3 or TRBV12-4 and TRBJ2-1; D may match TRBD1 or TRBD2 (5 bases each). This CDR3 is 13 amino acids long. V lost 6 bases, J lost 7 bases, and 13 bases lay in between. CDR3 sequence reads: CASRPGPGNEQFF. The CDR3 DNA reads as TGTGCCAGCAGACCGGGACCAGGGAATGAGCAGTTCTTC.